This T cell receptor beta chain originates from a study of blood T cell repertoires in COVID-19. As for the study in general: COVID-19 samples collected from the United States, Italy and Spain covered acute and convalescent phases.

V was cut by 6 bases and J by 0 bases, with 17 bases left in between. The CDR3 is 15 residues long. CDR1 is SQVTM and CDR2 is ANQGSEA in the germline V gene. As processed by the authors: How many nucleated cells were present was estimated from reference gene primer amplification. Assay used: immunoSEQ multiplex PCR; TCRdb lists only in-frame clones, some missing. V, J and clone size are those of that table, while D and trimming were read from the DNA. The data show 100,000 to 120,000 clones, about four fifths seen once. This TCR came from a woman between 65 and 79 years old with acute or convalescent COVID-19. The sequencing input was peripheral blood. This sequence joins TRBV29-1 and TRBJ1-2, with D possibly TRBD1 on 6 matching bases. CDR3 amino acids: CSVTGTGTTNYGYTF. In DNA, the CDR3 is TGCAGCGTCACCGGAACAGGGACGACTAACTATGGCTACACCTTC. Full variable domain (missing parts from reference TRBV29-1 and TRBJ1-2): SAVISQKPSRDICQRGTSLTIQCQVDSQVTMMFWYRQQPGQSLTLIATANQGSEATYESGFVIDKFPISRPNLTFSTLTVSNMSPEDSSIYLCSVTGTGTTNYGYTFGSGTRLTVV.